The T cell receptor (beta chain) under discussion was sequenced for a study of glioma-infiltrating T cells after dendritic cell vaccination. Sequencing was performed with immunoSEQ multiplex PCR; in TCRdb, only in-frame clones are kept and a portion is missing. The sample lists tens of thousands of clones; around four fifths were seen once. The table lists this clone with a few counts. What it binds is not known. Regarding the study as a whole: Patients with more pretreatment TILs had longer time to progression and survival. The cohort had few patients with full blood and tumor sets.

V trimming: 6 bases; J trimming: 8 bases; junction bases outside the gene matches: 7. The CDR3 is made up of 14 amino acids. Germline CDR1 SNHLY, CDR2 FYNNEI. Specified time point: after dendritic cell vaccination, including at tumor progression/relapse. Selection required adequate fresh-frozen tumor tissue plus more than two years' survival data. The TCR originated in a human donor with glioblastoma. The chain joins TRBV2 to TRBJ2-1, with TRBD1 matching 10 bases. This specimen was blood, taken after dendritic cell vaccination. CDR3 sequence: CASRRTGGIDEQFF. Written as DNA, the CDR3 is TGTGCCAGCAGGAGGACAGGGGGGATAGATGAGCAGTTCTTC.